This TCR beta chain was captured by sequencing in a study of cytomegalovirus exposure and HLA in healthy donors. It was with 60 Vbeta and 13 Jbeta primers that the PCR ran. TCRdb's copy holds only in-frame clones and misses some; the assay was immunoSEQ multiplex PCR. The sample consists of some 150,000 clones, around four fifths of them appearing once. V was clipped by 3 bases and J by 1 base; unmatched bases: 8. Germline lookup yields CDR1 SGDLS and CDR2 YYNGEE. The CDR3 runs 18 residues. The sequence was obtained from a woman between 40 and 50 years old in good health and CMV-seronegative. Sequenced material: PBMCs. V and J are TRBV9 and TRBJ2-3; 13 nucleotides agree with TRBD2. DNA for the CDR3: TGTGCCAGCAGCGAATTACTAGCGGGAGGGCCCCGCACAGATACGCAGTATTTT. It codes for CASSELLAGGPRTDTQYF.